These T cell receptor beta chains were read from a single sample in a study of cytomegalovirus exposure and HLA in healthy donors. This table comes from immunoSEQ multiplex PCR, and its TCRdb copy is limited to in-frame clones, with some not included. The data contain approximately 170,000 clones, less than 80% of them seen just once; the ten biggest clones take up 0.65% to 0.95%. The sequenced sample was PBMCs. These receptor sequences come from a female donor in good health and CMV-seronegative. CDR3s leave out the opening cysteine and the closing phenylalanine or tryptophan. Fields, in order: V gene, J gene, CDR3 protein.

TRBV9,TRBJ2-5,ASSVDWGGQETQY
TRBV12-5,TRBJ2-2,ASGFVLGESPNTGELF
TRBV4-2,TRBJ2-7,ASSQEAGGSYEQY
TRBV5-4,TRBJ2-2,ASRGQGGTGELF
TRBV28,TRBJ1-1,ASSLPAEGTEAF
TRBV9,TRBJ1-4,ASSVFPSTGTNEKLF
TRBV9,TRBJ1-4,ASSSRTGTGQKLF
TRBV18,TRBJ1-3,ASSPGTGGNTIY
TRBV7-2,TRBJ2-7,ASSSTGGPSSEQY
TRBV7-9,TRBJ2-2,ASSLGERGPPKDTGELF
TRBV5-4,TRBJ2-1,ASRDRGGNEQF
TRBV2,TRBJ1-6,ASRRTDSYNSPLH
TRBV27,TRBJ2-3,ASSLRTSGRTDTQY
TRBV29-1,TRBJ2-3,SVLFDTQY
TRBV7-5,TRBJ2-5,VRSKRARSLETQY
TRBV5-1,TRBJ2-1,ASSPVFDNEQF
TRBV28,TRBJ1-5,ASSYTGARENQPQH
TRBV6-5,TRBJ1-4,ASSDRRGGEKLF
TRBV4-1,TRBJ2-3,ASSQDRPGRVDTQY
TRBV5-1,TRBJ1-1,ASSVAEGEAF
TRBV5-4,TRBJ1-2,ASSPGTGGRVAGYT
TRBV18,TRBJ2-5,ASSPYSGGASETQY
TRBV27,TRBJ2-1,ASRTDWEGRTRGNEQF
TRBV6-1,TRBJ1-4,ASSGVLAEKLF
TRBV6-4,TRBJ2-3,ASSDSSGGADTQY
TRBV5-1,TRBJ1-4,ASSSRGTGTPELGKLF
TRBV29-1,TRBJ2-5,SVAKTSGGAFSRSETQY
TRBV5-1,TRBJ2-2,ASSLRLAGPNTGELF
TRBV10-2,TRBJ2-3,ASSLSSGGRGVDTQY
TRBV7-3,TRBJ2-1,ASSRASGRGDEQF
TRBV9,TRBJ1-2,ASSVQGKHGYT
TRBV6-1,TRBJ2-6,ASSSFSGANGLT
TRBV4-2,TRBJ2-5,ASSPREQETQY
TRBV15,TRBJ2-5,ATSRVVLRGETQY
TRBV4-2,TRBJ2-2,ASSQEGWGRELF
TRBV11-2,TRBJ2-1,ASSLDLTGVYNEQF
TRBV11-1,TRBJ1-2,ASSLGTGFGGYT
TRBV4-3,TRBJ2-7,ASSQELTGFDEQY
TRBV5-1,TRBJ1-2,ASSLALSGTGDGYT
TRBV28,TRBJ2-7,ASSDSMGYEQY
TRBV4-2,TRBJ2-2,ASSQDPSAGDLNTGELF
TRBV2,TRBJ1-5,ASSRDRRNSNQPQH
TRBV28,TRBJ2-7,ASSFSGTYYEQY
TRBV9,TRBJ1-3,ASSVGEGNTIY
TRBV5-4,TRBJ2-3,ASSAPTGMGKDTQY
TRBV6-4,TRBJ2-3,ASSEQGGPTDTQY
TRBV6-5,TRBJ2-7,ASSQSYSGAYEQY
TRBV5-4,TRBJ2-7,ASSSPGQGSPYEQY
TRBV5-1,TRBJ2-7,ASSLSGPNSYEQY
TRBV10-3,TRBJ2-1,AISEATGVENEQF
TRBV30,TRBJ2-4,AWSGAGGGRKNIQY
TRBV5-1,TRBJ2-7,ASSPIAGGSYEQY